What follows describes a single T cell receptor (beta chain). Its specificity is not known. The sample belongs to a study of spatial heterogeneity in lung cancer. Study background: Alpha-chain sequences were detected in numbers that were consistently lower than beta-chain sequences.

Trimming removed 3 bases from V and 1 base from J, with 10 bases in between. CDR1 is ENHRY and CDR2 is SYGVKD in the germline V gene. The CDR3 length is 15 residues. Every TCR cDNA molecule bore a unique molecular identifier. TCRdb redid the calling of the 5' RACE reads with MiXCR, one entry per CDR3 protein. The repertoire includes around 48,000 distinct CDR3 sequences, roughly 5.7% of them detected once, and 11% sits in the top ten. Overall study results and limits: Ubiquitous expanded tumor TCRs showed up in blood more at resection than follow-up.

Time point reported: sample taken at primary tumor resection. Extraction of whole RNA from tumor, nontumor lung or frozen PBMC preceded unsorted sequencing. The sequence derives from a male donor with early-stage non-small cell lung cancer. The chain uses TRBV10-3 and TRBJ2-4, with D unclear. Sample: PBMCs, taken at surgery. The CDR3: CAISDEGYAKNIQYF. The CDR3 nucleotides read TGTGCCATCAGTGATGAAGGGTACGCCAAAAACATTCAGTACTTC.